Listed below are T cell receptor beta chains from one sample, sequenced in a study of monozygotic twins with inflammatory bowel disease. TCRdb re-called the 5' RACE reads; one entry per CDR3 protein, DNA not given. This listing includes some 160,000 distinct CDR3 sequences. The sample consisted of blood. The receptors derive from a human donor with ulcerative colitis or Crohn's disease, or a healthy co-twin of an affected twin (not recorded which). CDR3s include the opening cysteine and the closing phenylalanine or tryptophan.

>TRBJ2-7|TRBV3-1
CASSHAKPGLAVYEQYF
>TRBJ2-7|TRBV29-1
CSVEDVFLDRGIFNEQYF
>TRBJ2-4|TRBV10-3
CAISEGRGSLAKNIQYF
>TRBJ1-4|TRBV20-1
CSAREEGQIEKLFF
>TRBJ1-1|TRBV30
CAWSVQGYEAFF
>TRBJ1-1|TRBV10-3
CAISEQKPGTEAFF
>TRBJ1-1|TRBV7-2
CASSLGIRNTEAFF
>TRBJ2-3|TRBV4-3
CASSQDTIAGVTDTQYF
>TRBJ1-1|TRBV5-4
CASSEVGTANTEAFF
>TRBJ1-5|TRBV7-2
CASSLARGQINQPQHF
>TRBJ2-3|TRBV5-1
CASSFGVDPDTQYF
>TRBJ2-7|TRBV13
CASSLGVPAGIYEQYF
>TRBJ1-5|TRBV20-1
CSAGRVDQPQHF
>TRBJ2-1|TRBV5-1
CASRTDNYNEQFF
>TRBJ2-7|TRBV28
CASSTRDIGSEQYF
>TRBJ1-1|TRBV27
CASRVGNTEAFF
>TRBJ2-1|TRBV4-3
CASSESRGTSYNEQFF
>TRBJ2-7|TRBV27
CASSLGPAGYEQYF
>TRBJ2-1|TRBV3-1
CASSQGQRTYNEQFF
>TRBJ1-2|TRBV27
CASRPRQGMHYGYTF
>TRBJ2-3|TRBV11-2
CASSLRVSSTDTQYF
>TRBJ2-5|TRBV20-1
CSAEGGGGALETQYF
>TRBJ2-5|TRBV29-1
CSVGSDRGKQYF
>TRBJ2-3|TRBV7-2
CASSPGQGRPDTQYF
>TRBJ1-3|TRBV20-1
CSARGIQDENTIYF
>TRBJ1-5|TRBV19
CASSIDAVQPQHF
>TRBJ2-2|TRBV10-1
CASRLGNTGELFF
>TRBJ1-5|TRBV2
CASSVDGNQPQHF
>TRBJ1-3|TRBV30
CAWSVGPTGNTIYF
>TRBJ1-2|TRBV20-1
CSATGGEGGYTF
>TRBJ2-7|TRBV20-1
CSARGGPSYEQYF
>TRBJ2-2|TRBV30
CAWSDPGRTGELFF
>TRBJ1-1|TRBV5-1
CASSPPGGYTEAFF
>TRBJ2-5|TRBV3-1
CASSQPGTGAIRTQYF
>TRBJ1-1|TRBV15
CATSTGTVGTEAFF
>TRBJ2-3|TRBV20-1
CSARDTVRVDTQYF
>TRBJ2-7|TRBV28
CASSSDTPYEQYF
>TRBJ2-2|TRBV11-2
CASSQGRLLTGELFF
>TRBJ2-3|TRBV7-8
CASSLVVRTSGRRDTQYF
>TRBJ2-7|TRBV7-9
CASSPAGYSYEQYF
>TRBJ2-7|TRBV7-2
CASSTHRQYEQYF
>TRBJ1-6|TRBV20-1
CSAPPDTRGYNSPLHF
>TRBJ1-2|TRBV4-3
CASSQDLGHKYGYTF
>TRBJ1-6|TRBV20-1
CSAASRGRTRAYNSPLHF
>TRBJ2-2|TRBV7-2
CASSLARTNTGELFF
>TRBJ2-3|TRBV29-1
CSVVGQAGDTQYF
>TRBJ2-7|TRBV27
CASSLTHRGPRVYEQYF